The source of this T cell receptor (beta chain) is a study of T cell responses to AZD1222 COVID-19 vaccine. The study's findings and limits: Two AZD1222 administrations were followed by greater Spike-specific TCR breadth and depth. Across the whole spike, CD4 TCRs peaked at regions 160-218 and 743-854. Most donors were white British and more were female, and clonal diversity was possibly underestimated. Repertoire sampling happened only post peak T cell response.

A remark on this clone: What it binds is unknown.

Germline V lookup: CDR1 MNHNS, CDR2 SASEGT. The CDR3 contains 14 residues. Deletions cut 3 bases from V and 7 bases from J, with 12 bases between. Repertoires were generated with immunoSEQ multiplex PCR, while TCRdb's copy carries only in-frame clones and drops some. The table lists 100,000 to 150,000 clones, under 90% of them singletons, with about 7.4% in the top ten. The sequences come from peripheral blood, collected on day 0 of AZD1222 vaccination. This chain uses TRBV6-1 with TRBJ1-4; tentatively, D is TRBD1 (5 bases). This TCR derives from an adult in good health. The CDR3 bases are TGTGCCAGCAGTGACGGGGGGATTGGTGAAAAACTGTTTTTT. It specifies CASSDGGIGEKLFF.